One and the same sample provided the 23 T cell receptor beta chains below, sequenced in a study of cytomegalovirus exposure and HLA in healthy donors. Here immunoSEQ multiplex PCR was the method, and the copy in TCRdb shows in-frame clones only, minus some. The sample includes under 200,000 clones, approximately 86% of them seen just once. Sequencing was carried out using PBMCs. The receptors originated from a woman aged 18-30 years in good health and CMV-seronegative.

The chain uses TRBV6-5 and TRBJ1-2; D ambiguous. Trimming removed 5 bases at V and 4 bases at J, with 8 bases between. This CDR3 is 12 amino acids long. Germline assignment: CDR1 MNHEY and CDR2 SVGAGI. CDR3 nucleotides: TGTGCCAGCAGTACTGGTGGCTATGGCTACACCTTC. This encodes CASSTGGYGYTF.

The chain recombines TRBV5-1 with TRBJ1-1, with D possibly matching TRBD1 (5 bases). The CDR3 spans 15 residues. V lost 3 bases to trimming and J lost 1 base, with 13 bases between them. Looked up from germline, CDR1 is SGHRS and CDR2 is YFSETQ. CDR3 nucleotides: TGCGCCAGCAGCTCAAGCTTTCAGGGGAACACTGAAGCTTTCTTT. It encodes CASSSSFQGNTEAFF. The full variable domain, rest sourced from reference TRBV5-1 and TRBJ1-1, is KAGVTQTPRYLIKTRGQQVTLSCSPISGHRSVSWYQQTPGQGLQFLFEYFSETQRNKGNFPGRFSGRQFSNSRSEMNVSTLELGDSALYLCASSSSFQGNTEAFFGQGTRLTVV.

The chain has TRBV27 and TRBJ2-3; TRBD1 is a possible D gene (6 bases). V was pared by 2 bases and J by 5 bases, with 11 bases between. CDR1 MNHEY and CDR2 SMNVEV come from the germline V gene (reference sequence). The CDR3 runs 14 residues. As DNA, the CDR3 is TGTGCCAGCAGTTTAAGGGGGAGTCTAGATACGCAGTATTTT. Its translation: CASSLRGSLDTQYF.

The chain combines TRBV11-3 with TRBJ2-1, with TRBD1 matching over 7 bases. CDR1 and CDR2 from the germline V gene are SGHNT and YENEEA. The J segment lost 4 bases and the V segment lost 1 base, leaving 13 bases of the junction unmatched. This CDR3 is 18 amino acids long. CDR3 sequence reads: CASSLGFSLRDRYNEQFF. In DNA, the CDR3 is TGTGCCAGCAGCTTAGGATTCAGTCTCCGGGACAGATACAATGAGCAGTTCTTC.

CDR3: CASSLGGGLNEKLFF. The CDR3 DNA reads as TGTGCCAGCAGCTTAGGCGGGGGTCTTAATGAAAAACTGTTTTTT. V is TRBV7-6 and J is TRBJ1-4; possible D gene TRBD1, 5 bases. Trimming took off 1 base at V and 4 bases at J, with 10 bases between the two ends. Germline V gene lookup returns CDR1 SGHVS and CDR2 FNYEAQ. The CDR3 is made up of 15 amino acids.

This sequence joins TRBV29-1 and TRBJ2-1; 11 bases align to TRBD2. J gave up 6 bases and V 4 bases, and 5 bases lay outside the gene matches. The CDR3 has 14 residues. Per the germline V gene, CDR1 is SQVTM and CDR2 is ANQGSEA. The CDR3: CSVVAGGLGNEQFF. In nucleotides, the CDR3 is TGCAGCGTTGTAGCGGGAGGGCTGGGCAATGAGCAGTTCTTC.

This sequence joins TRBV27 and TRBJ2-7; D is perhaps TRBD2 (5 bases). Germline V CDR1 and CDR2: MNHEY, SMNVEV (reference sequence). The V end was cut by 5 bases, the J end by 7 bases, with 12 bases between. This CDR3 is 12 amino acids long. CDR3 residues: CASSPGMGEQYF. The CDR3 coding sequence is TGTGCCAGCAGTCCGGGGATGGGGGAGCAGTACTTC.

The chain employs TRBV5-4 and TRBJ2-1; the D gene is possibly TRBD2 (5 bases). Germline loops: CDR1 SGHNT, CDR2 YYREEE (reference sequence). Trimming shortened V by 6 bases and J by 6 bases, and 16 bases separated the two germline ends. The CDR3 consists of 14 residues. The CDR3 region is CASNGGGEGNEQFF. CDR3 DNA: TGTGCCAGCAATGGTGGAGGAGAGGGCAATGAGCAGTTCTTC.

The chain recombines TRBV11-3 with TRBJ2-2, with TRBD2 matching 14 bases. This CDR3 comprises 16 residues. The trim removed 4 bases at V and 6 bases at J, leaving 4 bases unmatched. Per germline, CDR1 SGHNT and CDR2 YENEEA. This CDR3 reads CASSSPGLAGAGELFF. CDR3 nucleotides: TGTGCCAGCAGCTCTCCGGGACTAGCGGGAGCCGGGGAGCTGTTTTTT.

This clone appeared a single time. The rearrangement joins TRBV27 to TRBJ2-7; D is ambiguous. The CDR3 length is 14 residues. Trimming shortened V by 5 bases and J by 2 bases, and 13 bases separated the two germline ends. In germline, CDR1 is MNHEY, CDR2 SMNVEV (reference sequence). CDR3 sequence: CASSPAAIPYEQYF. CDR3 nucleotides: TGTGCCAGCAGTCCGGCAGCGATCCCCTACGAGCAGTACTTC.

The V gene is TRBV19, the J gene TRBJ2-7; weak D call: TRBD1 (5 bases). Per the germline V gene, CDR1 is LNHDA and CDR2 is SQIVND (reference sequence). Trimming cost V 6 bases and J 4 bases, with 10 bases left between them. The CDR3 is 12 residues long. The CDR3 DNA sequence: TGTGCCAGTAGCGACAGATCATACGAGCAGTACTTC. Its protein is CASSDRSYEQYF.

The chain carries TRBV7-9 and TRBJ1-2; D gene uncertain. V dropped 3 bases and J dropped 4 bases, with 9 bases sitting between them. Germline-derived CDR1 and CDR2 are SEHNR and FQNEAQ (reference sequence). The CDR3 extends over 13 amino acids. The CDR3 protein is CASSLALGYGYTF. CDR3 nucleotides: TGTGCCAGCAGCTTGGCCCTAGGCTATGGCTACACCTTC.

The rearrangement uses TRBV28 and TRBJ2-1; TRBD1 matches at 8 bases. Germline assignment: CDR1 MDHEN and CDR2 SYDVKM. V lost 2 bases and J lost 4; bases outside the gene matches: 7. The CDR3 sequence is 16 residues long. The CDR3 DNA reads TGTGCCAGCAGTTTAATCGGGACAGGCTCTTACAATGAGCAGTTCTTC. Amino acids: CASSLIGTGSYNEQFF.

The chain recombines TRBV10-3 with TRBJ2-7, with 10 positions matching TRBD2. CDR1 is ENHRY and CDR2 is SYGVKD in the germline V gene. This CDR3 comprises 16 residues. After removal of 5 bases from V and 3 bases from J, the junction contained 10 bases not matched to a gene. As DNA, the CDR3 is TGTGCCATCAGTTCGGGGGGGACTAGCGCATACTACGAGCAGTACTTC. It yields the protein CAISSGGTSAYYEQYF.

The CDR3: CASSQDHRLQGENGYTF. DNA of the CDR3: TGCGCCAGCAGCCAAGATCACCGCCTACAGGGTGAGAATGGCTACACCTTC. V is TRBV4-3 and J is TRBJ1-2; TRBD1 might be the D (6 bases). CDR1 LGHNA and CDR2 YSLEER come from the germline V gene. The ends were cut back, 0 bases at V and 6 bases at J, with 20 bases in the middle. This CDR3 contains 17 residues.

This clone was detected once. This chain joins TRBV6-1 and TRBJ2-7; perhaps TRBD1 as D (6 bases). CDR3 size: 14 residues. V was shortened by 4 bases and J by 0 bases, with 10 bases between the two germline ends. Germline CDR1 MNHNS, CDR2 SASEGT. CDR3 nucleotides: TGTGCCAGCAGTGCACAGGGCAGCTCCTACGAGCAGTACTTC. Translated, it gives CASSAQGSSYEQYF.

The chain employs TRBV11-3 and TRBJ2-1, with 7 positions matching TRBD2. This CDR3 comprises 15 residues. CDR1 and CDR2 from the germline V gene are SGHNT and YENEEA. With 2 bases clipped from V and 6 bases from J, the junction kept 7 bases outside the gene matches. In DNA form, the CDR3 reads TGTGCCAGCAGCTTATACGCGGGAGTTCGCAATGAGCAGTTCTTC. Translated: CASSLYAGVRNEQFF.

V is TRBV7-2 and J is TRBJ2-7, with 11 bases matching TRBD2. The CDR3 is 15 amino acids. Germline assignment: CDR1 SGHTA and CDR2 FQGNSA. J lost 0 bases, V lost 5 bases, and 3 bases had no gene match. The CDR3 DNA follows: TGTGCCAGCAGCCCCACTAGCGGGAGCTCCTACGAGCAGTACTTC. It encodes CASSPTSGSSYEQYF. The full variable domain, in which reference TRBV7-2 and TRBJ2-7 provide the parts outside the CDR3, is GAGVSQSPSNKVTEKGKDVELRCDPISGHTALYWYRQSLGQGLEFLIYFQGNSAPDKSGLPSDRFSAERTGGSVSTLTIQRTQQEDSAVYLCASSPTSGSSYEQYFGPGTRLTVT.

J is TRBJ2-4 and V is TRBV2; D is undetermined. From germline, CDR1 is SNHLY and CDR2 FYNNEI. The CDR3 is 11 residues long. Trimming cost V 8 bases and J 3 bases, with 5 bases left between them. The CDR3 reads CASVRKNIQYF. The CDR3 DNA follows: TGTGCCAGCGTTCGCAAAAACATTCAGTACTTC.

The chain carries TRBV30 and TRBJ1-3; D remains unclear. In germline, CDR1 is GTSNPN, CDR2 SVGIG (reference sequence). CDR3 length: 13 residues. V was cut by 4 bases and J by 4 bases, with 11 bases left in between. CDR3 loop: CAWKISSGNTIYF. The CDR3 bases are TGTGCCTGGAAAATTTCTTCGGGAAACACCATATATTTT.

The chain employs TRBV27 and TRBJ2-7; a possible D gene is TRBD2 (5 bases). The CDR3 extends over 11 amino acids. Germline V gene sequence: CDR1 MNHEY, CDR2 SMNVEV (reference sequence). V was pared by 6 bases and J by 4 bases, with 7 bases between. The CDR3 sequence: CASSQRYEQYF. The CDR3 DNA reads as TGTGCCAGCAGCCAGCGGTACGAGCAGTACTTC.

The chain joins TRBV18 to TRBJ1-5; TRBD1 matches at 9 bases. The V and J ends lost 3 bases and 15 bases, in that order; junction bases with no gene match: 6. The CDR3 is 12 residues long. Germline V gives CDR1 KGHSH, CDR2 LQKENI. Here the CDR3 reads CASSPPADRGHF. The DNA for the CDR3 is TGTGCCAGCTCACCGCCCGCGGACAGGGGGCATTTT.

The chain couples TRBV4-1 to TRBJ2-1, with 8 nucleotides matching TRBD1. With 0 bases clipped from V and 7 bases from J, the junction kept 14 bases outside the gene matches. The V gene's germline CDR1 is MGHRA and CDR2 YSYEKL. This CDR3 region has 18 residues. CDR3 residues: CASSQDRGGTGPLNEQFF. The CDR3 DNA sequence: TGCGCCAGCAGCCAAGATCGGGGCGGGACAGGCCCTTTGAATGAGCAGTTCTTC.